These 4 T cell receptor beta chains share one sample of origin, sequenced in a study of blood T cell repertoires in COVID-19. The method was immunoSEQ multiplex PCR; TCRdb's version includes in-frame clones alone and lacks a portion of them. The table records about 50,000 clones, 65% to 85% of them present only once. The sample taken for sequencing was peripheral blood. Receptor source: a man aged 40-55 years with acute or convalescent COVID-19.

The rearrangement links TRBV28 to TRBJ1-6, with D possibly TRBD1 on 5 matching bases. CDR1 is MDHEN and CDR2 is SYDVKM in the germline V gene. The germline V and J ends were trimmed by 5 bases and 7 bases, with 15 bases remaining between them. The CDR3 has 15 amino acids. The CDR3 DNA reads TGTGCCAGCAGTCGTTCGGGGGTCGGGAATTCACCCCTCCACTTT. Its translation is CASSRSGVGNSPLHF.

The rearrangement joins TRBV21-1 to TRBJ1-3. TRBV21-1 is noted as a pseudogene. The CDR3 has 18 amino acids. CDR3 region: CASSKVGEGCGPGNTIYF. The CDR3 DNA is TGTGCCAGCAGCAAAGTAGGGGAGGGTTGTGGGCCTGGAAACACCATATATTTT.

The chain couples TRBV6-6 to TRBJ2-1, with 14 bases identical to TRBD2. CDR1 is MNHNY, CDR2 SVGAGI, per germline (reference sequence). Losses at the gene ends were 7 bases for V and 10 bases for J; bases not matched to a gene: 6. This CDR3 is built from 14 residues. CDR3 nucleotides: TGTGCCAGCACCGGGACTAGCGGGAGTGGGGAGCAGTTCTTC. Translation gives CASTGTSGSGEQFF.

V usage is TRBV10-3 and J usage is TRBJ1-1; maybe TRBD1 (6 bases). The ends were cut back, 3 bases at V and 4 bases at J, with 12 bases in the middle. Per germline, CDR1 ENHRY and CDR2 SYGVKD. CDR3 length equals 14 residues. CDR3 sequence: CAISERGGGTEAFF. In DNA form, the CDR3 reads TGTGCCATCAGTGAAAGGGGAGGGGGCACTGAAGCTTTCTTT.